This T cell receptor beta chain was observed in a study of T cell responses to AZD1222 COVID-19 vaccine listed by TCRdb under 2021. With respect to the entire study: AZD1222 recipients whose second dose came at about 4 weeks and those whose second dose came at about 12 weeks were combined into one group, since spike-specific TCR depth and breadth did not differ between the two schedules. TCR sequencing was performed for about 250 trial participants, of whom 200 to 220 were given two doses of AZD1222 and approximately 26 were given two doses of MenACWY control vaccine. Trial participants were enrolled by age into subgroups of 18-55, 56-69 and 70-plus years, and roughly 150, 30 and 60 TCR-sequenced participants, respectively, were included in these subgroups.

Its CDR3 holds 15 amino acids, cysteine through phenylalanine. Solely the CDR3 DNA is kept, with 45 bases framed from the first base. The junction shows trimming of 4 bases on V and 0 bases on J, plus 9 bases between the germline ends. For CDR1 and CDR2, the germline V gene lists KGHSH and LQKENI. The CDR3 regions of human TCRbeta chains were subjected to immunosequencing. Turning to the authors' computational methods: TCRs in the repertoires were compared against a reference library of SARS-CoV-2-specific TCRs that had been generated with the MIRA antigen-specificity platform. Breadth was defined as the fraction of unique TCRs that were SARS-CoV-2-associated. Depth was defined as the fraction of total T cells that were SARS-CoV-2-associated. Using the MIRA data, each spike-specific TCR was assigned both to the spike region to which the TCR was reactive and to a CD4 or CD8 class. Log10-transformed breadth and depth values were compared by one-way ANOVA with Sidak's multiple comparisons tests. TCRdb limited this immuneACCESS table to in-frame rearrangements with V and J called. A share of clones is missing; checked studies link under half to unresolved V genes, and the rest is unexplained. That table gives V, J and clone size, and the DNA gave D and trimming. Present in this sample are about 92,000 clones, around 90% of which were seen just once. Approximately 30% of the sample lies in the top ten.

Points on this clone: Its cognate antigen has yet to be identified. No base quality values were provided; no much bigger clone lies one nucleotide off.

Overall results and qualifications from the work: No day 14 peak-response samples were available, so repertoires were characterized only after the peak T cell response. Most participants were white British and females outnumbered males, and the authors suggested that clonal diversity may have been underestimated. Conclusions about previously exposed vaccinees were limited because only six AZD1222 recipients were SARS-CoV-2 seropositive at baseline. Epitopes outside the regions mutated in the B.1.351 and B.1.1.7 variants were reportedly recognized by nearly half of the unique spike-specific TCRs. The 56-69-year group was small, and its depth increase did not reach significance, likely because of low power. A significant rise in spike-specific TCR breadth and depth was observed after two AZD1222 doses relative to day 0 and relative to MenACWY recipients. CD4 TCRs associated with the vaccine covered the entire spike protein, and the dominant responses were in regions 160-218 and 743-854.

Explained via the paper, the time point label denotes: baseline before first vaccination. The vaccinee samples were drawn from two UK trials, COV001 and COV002, one of which was a single-blind randomized controlled phase 2/3 trial testing AZD1222 (ChAdOx1 nCoV-19) in healthy adults. Trial participant PBMC samples were collected at day 0 and day 28 after the second dose for TCRbeta chain sequencing. Sequencing used peripheral blood, obtained on day 0 of AZD1222 vaccination. Here the chain combines TRBV18 and TRBJ1-4; TRBD1 is perhaps the D gene, given 5 matching bases. This clonotype originated in an adult in good health. CDR3 reads: CASSRAGSTNEKLFF. The sequence in DNA is TGTGCCAGCTCACGGGCAGGGTCAACTAATGAAAAACTGTTTTTT.